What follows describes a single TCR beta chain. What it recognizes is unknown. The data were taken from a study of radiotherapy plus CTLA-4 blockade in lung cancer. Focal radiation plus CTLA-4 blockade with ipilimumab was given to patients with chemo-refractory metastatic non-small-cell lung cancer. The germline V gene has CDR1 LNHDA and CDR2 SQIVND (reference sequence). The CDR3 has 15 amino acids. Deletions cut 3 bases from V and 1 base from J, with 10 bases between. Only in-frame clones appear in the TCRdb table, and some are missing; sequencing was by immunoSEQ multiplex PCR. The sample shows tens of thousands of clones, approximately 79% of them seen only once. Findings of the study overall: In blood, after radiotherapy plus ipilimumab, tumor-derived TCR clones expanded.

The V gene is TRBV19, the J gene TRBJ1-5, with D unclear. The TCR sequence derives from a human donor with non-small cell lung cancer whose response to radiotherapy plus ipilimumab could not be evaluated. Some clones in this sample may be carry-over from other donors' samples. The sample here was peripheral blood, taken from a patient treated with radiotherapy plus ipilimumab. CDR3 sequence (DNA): TGTGCCAGTAGTATGTGGAGGAGAAGCAATCAGCCCCAGCATTTT. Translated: CASSMWRRSNQPQHF.